The entry below gives a single TCR beta chain sequence along with its context. Antigen unknown. The use of a sample-barcoded 5' primer and a J-beta primer mix characterized a second PCR of roughly 7 to 12 cycles. TCRdb independently ran MiXCR on the 5' RACE reads; one entry per CDR3 protein. Altogether around 940,000 distinct CDR3 sequences are present, roughly 51% being singletons, with the ten largest covering over 20%. The study isolated at least 6.5 million PBMCs from each sample. Each sample provided at least 6 micrograms of extracted total RNA. This record belongs to a study of blood T cells in healthy people across ages. General study points: Relative to aged donors, long-lived donors carried more naive CD4+ cells and displayed higher diversity. Across the age range, TCR beta diversity per million T cells fell in a roughly linear way.

The length of the CDR3 is 14 residues. V dropped 5 bases and J dropped 1 base, with 11 bases sitting between them. CDR1 and CDR2 (germline): MNHEY, SMNVEV (reference sequence). The clonotype originates from a woman aged 60-75 years in good health. The sequenced sample was blood. The V and J genes are TRBV27 and TRBJ2-5, with D tentatively TRBD1 (5 bases). CDR3 sequence reads: CASSPWTSQETQYF. The CDR3 bases are TGTGCCAGCAGTCCCTGGACAAGCCAAGAGACCCAGTACTTC.